This TCR beta chain was profiled in a study of cytomegalovirus exposure and HLA in healthy donors. Germline values: CDR1 SEHNR, CDR2 FQNEAQ (reference sequence). The CDR3 is made up of 16 amino acids. The V gene end was trimmed by 4 bases and the J gene end by 5 bases; junction bases not matched to a gene: 12. This clone was detected once. Its specificity is unknown. Produced via immunoSEQ multiplex PCR; TCRdb's table is partial and in-frame only. The sample records around 350,000 clones, 86% being singletons. Study-wide points: Researchers catalogued about 150 TCR beta chains as cytomegalovirus-associated. The finding came from a later analysis; first-cohort TCR clusters tended to co-occur in the roughly 110 validation repertoires. The majority of TCR sequences were rare, yet some public TCRs appeared in many donors. In vitro data verified a few CMV-associated chains as specific for CMV antigens.

Material: PBMCs. This receptor was taken from a woman aged 18-30 years in good health and CMV-seronegative. V is TRBV7-9 and J is TRBJ2-7; 9 bases map to TRBD1. In DNA, the CDR3 is TGTGCCAGCAGCTCGCCCAGATACAGGGGGCTCGACGAGCAGTACTTC. Amino acid sequence: CASSSPRYRGLDEQYF.